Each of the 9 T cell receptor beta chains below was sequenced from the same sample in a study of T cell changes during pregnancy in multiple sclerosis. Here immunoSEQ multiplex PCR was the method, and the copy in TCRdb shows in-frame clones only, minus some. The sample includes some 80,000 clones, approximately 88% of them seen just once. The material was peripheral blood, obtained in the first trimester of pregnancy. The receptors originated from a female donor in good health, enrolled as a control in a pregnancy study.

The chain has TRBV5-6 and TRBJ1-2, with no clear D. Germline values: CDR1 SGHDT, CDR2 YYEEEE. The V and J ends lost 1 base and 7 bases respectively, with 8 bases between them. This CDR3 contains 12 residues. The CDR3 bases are TGTGCCAGCAGCTTGATGGCCCTTGGCTACACCTTC. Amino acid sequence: CASSLMALGYTF.

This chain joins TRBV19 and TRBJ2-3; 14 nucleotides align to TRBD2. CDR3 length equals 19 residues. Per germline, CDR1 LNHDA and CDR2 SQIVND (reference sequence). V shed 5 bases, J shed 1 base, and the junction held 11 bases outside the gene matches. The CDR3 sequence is CASSRPGLAGALGTDTQYF. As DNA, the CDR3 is TGTGCCAGTAGTCGCCCGGGACTAGCGGGGGCCCTTGGCACAGATACGCAGTATTTT.

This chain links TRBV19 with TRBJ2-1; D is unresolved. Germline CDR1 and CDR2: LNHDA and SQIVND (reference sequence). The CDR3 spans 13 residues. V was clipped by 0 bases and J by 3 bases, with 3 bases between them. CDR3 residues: CASSIDGYNEQFF. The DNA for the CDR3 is TGTGCCAGTAGTATAGACGGCTACAATGAGCAGTTCTTC. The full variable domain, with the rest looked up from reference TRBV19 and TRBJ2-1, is DGGITQSPKYLFRKEGQNVTLSCEQNLNHDAMYWYRQDPGQGLRLIYYSQIVNDFQKGDIAEGYSVSREKKESFPLTVTSAQKNPTAFYLCASSIDGYNEQFFGPGTRLTVL.

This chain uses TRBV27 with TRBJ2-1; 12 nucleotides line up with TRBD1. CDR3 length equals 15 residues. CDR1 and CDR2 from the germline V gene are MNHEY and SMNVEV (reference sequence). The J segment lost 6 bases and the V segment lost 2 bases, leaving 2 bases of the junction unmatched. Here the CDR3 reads CASSLRDRGLNEQFF. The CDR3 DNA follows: TGTGCCAGCAGTTTACGGGACAGGGGGCTCAATGAGCAGTTCTTC.

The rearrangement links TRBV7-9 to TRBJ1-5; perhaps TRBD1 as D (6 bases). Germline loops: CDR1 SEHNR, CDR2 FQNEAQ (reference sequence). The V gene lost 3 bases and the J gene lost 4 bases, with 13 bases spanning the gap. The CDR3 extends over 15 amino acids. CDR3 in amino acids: CASSFTGQNNQPQHF. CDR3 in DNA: TGTGCCAGCAGCTTCACCGGACAGAATAATCAGCCCCAGCATTTT. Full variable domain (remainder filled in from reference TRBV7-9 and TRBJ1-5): DTGVSQNPRHKITKRGQNVTFRCDPISEHNRLYWYRQTLGQGPEFLTYFQNEAQLEKSRLLSDRFSAERPKGSFSTLEIQRTEQGDSAMYLCASSFTGQNNQPQHFGDGTRLSIL.

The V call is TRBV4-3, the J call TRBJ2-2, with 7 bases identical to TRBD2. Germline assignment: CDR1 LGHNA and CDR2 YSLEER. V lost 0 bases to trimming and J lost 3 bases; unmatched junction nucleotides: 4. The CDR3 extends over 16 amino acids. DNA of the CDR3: TGCGCCAGCAGCCAAGAGAGGCTAGCGGACACCGGGGAGCTGTTTTTT. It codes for CASSQERLADTGELFF.

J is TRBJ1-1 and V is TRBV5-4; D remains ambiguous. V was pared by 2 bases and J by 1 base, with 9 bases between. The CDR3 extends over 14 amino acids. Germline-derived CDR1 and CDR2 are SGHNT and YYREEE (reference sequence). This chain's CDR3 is CASSFISQNTEAFF. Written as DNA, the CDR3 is TGTGCCAGCAGCTTCATATCACAGAACACTGAAGCTTTCTTT.

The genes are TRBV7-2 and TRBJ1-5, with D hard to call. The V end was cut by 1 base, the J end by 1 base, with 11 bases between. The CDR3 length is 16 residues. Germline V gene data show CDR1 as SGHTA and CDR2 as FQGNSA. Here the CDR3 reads CASSLGPGGSNQPQHF. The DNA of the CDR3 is TGTGCCAGCAGCTTAGGGCCGGGCGGGAGCAATCAGCCCCAGCATTTT.

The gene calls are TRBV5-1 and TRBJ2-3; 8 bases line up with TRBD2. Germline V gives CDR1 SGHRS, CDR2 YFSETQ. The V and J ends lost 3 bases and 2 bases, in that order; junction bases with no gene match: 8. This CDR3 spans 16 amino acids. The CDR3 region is CASSSLSGALTDTQYF. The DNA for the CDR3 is TGCGCCAGCAGCTCCCTTAGCGGGGCGCTCACAGATACGCAGTATTTT.